This entry describes one TCR beta chain. CDR1 is MDHEN and CDR2 is SYDVKM in the germline V gene. This CDR3 has 11 amino acids. V lost 3 bases to trimming and J lost 7 bases, with 4 bases between them. The data were produced by immunoSEQ multiplex PCR, yet TCRdb's version contains in-frame clones alone and is incomplete. The data contain some 230,000 clones, about 86% of them seen just once; the ten biggest clones take up approximately 1.4%. These data belong to a study of blood T cell repertoires in COVID-19. This TCR was sampled from a middle-aged woman with acute COVID-19. The rearrangement uses TRBV28 and TRBJ1-5; D is unresolved. Source material: PBMCs or T cells enriched from blood (not recorded which). CDR3 residues: CASSLRQPQHF. The CDR3 coding sequence is TGTGCCAGCAGTTTGAGGCAGCCCCAGCATTTT. Based on the CDR3 plus reference TRBV28 and TRBJ1-5, the full variable domain is DVKVTQSSRYLVKRTGEKVFLECVQDMDHENMFWYRQDPGLGLRLIYFSYDVKMKEKGDIPEGYSVSREKKERFSLILESASTNQTSMYLCASSLRQPQHFGDGTRLSIL.